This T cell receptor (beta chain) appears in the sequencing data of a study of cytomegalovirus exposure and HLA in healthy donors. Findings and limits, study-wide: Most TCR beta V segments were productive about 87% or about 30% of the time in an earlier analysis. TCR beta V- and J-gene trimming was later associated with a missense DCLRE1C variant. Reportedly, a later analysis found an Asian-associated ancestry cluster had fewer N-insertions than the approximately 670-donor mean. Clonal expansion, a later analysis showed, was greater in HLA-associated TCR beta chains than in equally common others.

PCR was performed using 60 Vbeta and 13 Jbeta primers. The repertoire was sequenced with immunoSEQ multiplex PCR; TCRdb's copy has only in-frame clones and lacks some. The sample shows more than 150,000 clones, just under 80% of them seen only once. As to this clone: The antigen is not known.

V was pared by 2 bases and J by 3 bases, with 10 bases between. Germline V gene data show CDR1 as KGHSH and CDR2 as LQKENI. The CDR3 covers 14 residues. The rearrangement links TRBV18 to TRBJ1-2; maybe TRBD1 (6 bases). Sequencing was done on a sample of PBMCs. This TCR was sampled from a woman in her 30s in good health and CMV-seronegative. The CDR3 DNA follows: TGTGCCAGCTCACCAAAACAGGGTGACTATGGCTACACCTTC. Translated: CASSPKQGDYGYTF.